The following is a T cell receptor (beta chain) sequence with its context. Time point described: blood 2 weeks post-SBRT. Stated treatment: 15 Gy SBRT to primary tumor, nephrectomy 4 weeks later. From germline, CDR1 is KGHSH and CDR2 LQKENI. The V and J ends lost 4 bases and 3 bases, in that order; junction bases with no gene match: 5. The length of the CDR3 is 14 residues. The data are from a study of radiation and T cells in renal cell carcinoma. Profiling relied on immunoSEQ multiplex PCR, and the TCRdb table lists in-frame clones only, not all of them. The sample lists roughly 80,000 clones, approximately 86% occurring once.

The specimen was blood, collected from a patient whose treatment included radiotherapy and nephrectomy. The sequence was obtained from a woman aged 45-59 years with renal cell carcinoma. The chain employs TRBV18 and TRBJ2-7; 8 positions match TRBD1. The CDR3 region is CASSLDRDGYEQYF. Here the CDR3 DNA reads TGTGCCAGCTCACTGGACAGGGATGGCTACGAGCAGTACTTC.